This TCR beta chain was identified during a study of low-dose radiotherapy and immunotherapy resistance in tumors. Overall study: The study delivered 0.5 Gy per fraction every 2 weeks to Cohort 1, totaling 6.5 Gy. Intravenous administration to patients comprised nivolumab at 240 mg every two weeks and ipilimumab at 1 mg/kg every six weeks.

Primers used for first-strand cDNA, a TRAV- and TRBV-specific set, covered both alpha and beta chains. TCR amplification used roughly 20 PCR cycles, a constant-region primer and a V-primer adapter. TCRdb used MiXCR to reprocess the reads, holding one entry per CDR3 protein. The profile shows more than 50,000 distinct CDR3 sequences, more than 20% of them singletons. The V and J ends lost 9 bases and 6 bases, in that order; junction bases with no gene match: 8. Per the germline V gene, CDR1 is KGHDR and CDR2 is SFDVKD. The CDR3 is made up of 13 amino acids. The sample's time point: before trial treatment. Eligibility criteria specified advanced solid malignancies devoid of tumor-infiltrating lymphocytes. This clonotype was picked up many times.

The material was PBMCs, obtained before treatment. The receptor was isolated from a male donor with rectosigmoid adenocarcinoma. The chain couples TRBV24-1 to TRBJ1-1, with 8 bases matching TRBD1. DNA for the CDR3: TGTGCCACCGCAGGACAGGGAGAGGCTGAAGCTTTCTTT. It translates to CATAGQGEAEAFF.